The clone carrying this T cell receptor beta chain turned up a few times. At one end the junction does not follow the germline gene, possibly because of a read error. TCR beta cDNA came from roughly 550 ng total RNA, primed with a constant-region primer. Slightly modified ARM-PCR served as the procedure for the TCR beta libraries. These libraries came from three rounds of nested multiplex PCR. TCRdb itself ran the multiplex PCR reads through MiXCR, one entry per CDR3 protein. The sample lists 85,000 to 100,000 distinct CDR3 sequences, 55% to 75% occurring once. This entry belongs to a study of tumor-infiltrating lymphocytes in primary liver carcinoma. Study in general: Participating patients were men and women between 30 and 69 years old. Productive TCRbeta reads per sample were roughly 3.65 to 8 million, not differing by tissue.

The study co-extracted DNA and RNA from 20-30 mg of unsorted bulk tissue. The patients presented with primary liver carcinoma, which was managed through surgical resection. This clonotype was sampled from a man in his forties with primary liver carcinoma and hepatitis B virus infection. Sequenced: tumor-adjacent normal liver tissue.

Here the CDR3 reads CVISESYSLNTGELFF. In DNA, the CDR3 is TGTGTCATCAGTGAGTCCTACTCCCTAAACACCGGGGAGCTGTTTTTT. The chain carries TRBV10-3 and TRBJ2-2; no clear D gene. Per the germline V gene, CDR1 is ENHRY and CDR2 is SYGVKD. CDR3 length: 16 amino acids.